A selection of T cell receptor beta chains follows, all from one sample in a study of blood T cell repertoires in COVID-19. This table comes from immunoSEQ multiplex PCR, and its TCRdb copy is limited to in-frame clones, with some not included. Among 35,000 to 50,000 clones listed, roughly 63% were seen once. The sample was peripheral blood. These receptors all come from an elderly man with acute or convalescent COVID-19. Both conserved end residues are trimmed from each CDR3.

V gene	J gene	CDR3 protein
TRBV19	TRBJ2-7	ASSSTAGGLEQY
TRBV11-3	TRBJ1-4	ASSPERGPYEKLF
TRBV7-3	TRBJ2-5	ASSSNPGWGGETQY
TRBV6-2/TRBV6-3	TRBJ2-2	ASSFLTGGELF
TRBV29-1	TRBJ2-1	SVKTPSGSSYNEQF
TRBV6-5	TRBJ1-6	ASRPPRGGNSPLH
TRBV6-6	TRBJ2-7	ASSWELGQY
TRBV12-3/TRBV12-4	TRBJ1-4	ASRRDSRGKLF
TRBV10-1	TRBJ2-1	ASSGPGNEQF
TRBV7-9	TRBJ1-1	ASSSRDRGPTEAF
TRBV7-2	TRBJ2-7	ASSASASYEQY
TRBV6-2/TRBV6-3	TRBJ1-2	ASSYWTGPYGYT
TRBV6-2/TRBV6-3	TRBJ1-5	ASSADSNQPQH
TRBV7-9	TRBJ2-7	ASSNLGGYEQY
TRBV9	TRBJ2-3	ASSVEQGGDTQY
TRBV4-1	TRBJ1-6	ASSQVEDSPLH
TRBV5-1	TRBJ2-3	ASSPGTSGTQY
TRBV5-1	TRBJ1-1	ASSLEAQGYTEAF
TRBV2	TRBJ2-7	ASSTGTGHSEQY
TRBV12-5	TRBJ1-2	ASGLPTDNYGYT
TRBV25-1	TRBJ2-5	ASSDPGQAEETQY
TRBV6-5	TRBJ2-7	ASTSGTGHSYEQY
TRBV5-1	TRBJ2-7	ASSLVASGRTDEQY
TRBV6-1	TRBJ1-3	ASSARQVGPGNTIY
TRBV6-5	TRBJ2-7	ASSYGGGRDYEQY
TRBV5-1	TRBJ1-4	ASSLVGATNEKLF
TRBV11-1	TRBJ2-2	ASSTSYTTGELF
TRBV6-1	TRBJ2-3	ASSEAGGGIDTQY
TRBV5-5	TRBJ1-6	ASSLSPNNSPLH
TRBV5-1	TRBJ1-2	ASSLVSPRNYGYT
TRBV25-1	TRBJ2-5	ASRGLAGEETQY
TRBV19	TRBJ2-3	ASSGQGSRTSGSDTQY